This record concerns one T cell receptor (beta chain) sequence. Its antigen is unknown. No qualities accompany the bases; no much larger clone lies one base away. The library was obtained by the immunoSEQ multiplex PCR assay. A mixture of 60 forward primers for TCR Vbeta segments and 13 reverse primers for TCR Jbeta segments was used in the multiplex PCR. A multiplex PCR assay on genomic DNA amplified the CDR3 region of rearranged TCR beta genes. On the Illumina HiSeq System, the amplified TCR beta libraries were sequenced as 87-base-pair reads. On the study's bioinformatics: A later analysis tallied about 77 million unique TCR beta chains across the roughly 610 repertoires, and 10 million to 11 million of those chains were shared by two or more donors. Raw reads were error-corrected and collapsed into unique sequences with a nearest-neighbor algorithm that merged closely related sequences to remove PCR and sequencing errors. V, D and J gene segments were assigned by aligning CDR3 sequences to IMGT reference sequences. For a sequence to be retained, at least a six-nucleotide match to both a V gene segment and a J gene segment was required. A rearrangement counted as productive if the CDR3 had no stop codons and remained in frame with V and J, and every other rearrangement counted as non-productive. CDR3 was defined according to IMGT convention as the region running from the second conserved V-encoded cysteine to the conserved J-encoded phenylalanine. The earlier analysis of roughly 590 of the donors excluded sequences that lacked an unambiguous match to a single V gene segment. An earlier analysis of fewer than 750 of the donors classified V segments as functional when productive rearrangements were above 56.7% and as segregating when the standard deviation between donors was above 5%. A statistical classification framework was developed to diagnose cytomegalovirus status using the catalog of TCR beta chain sequences. V and J gene assignment, in a later analysis, came from comparing TCR nucleotide sequences with IMGT/GENE-DB human TR gene sequences. Using the TCRdist pipeline, a later analysis assigned CDR3 sequences along with most-parsimonious VDJ recombination scenarios. In a later analysis, every TCR beta chain was defined by the combination of its CDR3 amino acid sequence and its V-gene family, and reads without a unique V-gene family were dropped. To address suspected cross-contamination and a sequencing artifact, a later analysis removed around 600 highly shared, low-generation-probability nucleotide sequences. A later analysis calculated a clonal expansion index for each public chain from normalized within-repertoire ranks of inferred template counts. A later analysis computed generation probabilities with a VDJ recombination model fitted to out-of-frame rearrangements, and checked the results against IGoR. Hypergeometric tests were used in a later analysis to score TCR-TCR, TCR-HLA and TCR-CMV co-occurrence, with a repertoire-size bias correction applied to the TCR pairs. False discovery rates were estimated in a later analysis by permuting HLA or CMV assignments 20 times. A later analysis grouped co-occurring TCRs with DBSCAN, adding TCRdist sequence similarity when clustering within HLA-allele-positive subsets. Co-occurrence clustering excluded repertoires with fewer than 30,000 or more than 120,000 public chains, plus five with anomalous nucleotide sharing. This is the immuneACCESS table as TCRdb keeps it, with only in-frame sequences that have V and J called. A part of the clones is gone; compared with another copy, unresolved V genes explain less than half, and the rest is unexplained. V, J and clone size reflect that table, while D and trimming were determined from the DNA. Recorded for this sample are roughly 100,000 clones; about four fifths of them occurred a single time. Jointly, the top ten make up around 5.3% of the sample.

This record belongs to a study of cytomegalovirus exposure and HLA in healthy donors (dated by TCRdb to the late 2010s). Background for the entire study: In an earlier analysis of approximately 640 of the donors, roughly 300 Gb of sequence data and approximately 100 million unique TCR beta sequences from about 190 million T cells were reported. The study was designed to test whether signatures of past pathogen exposure could be identified by cataloging public T cell receptors. The number of donors typed differed by locus, with about 629-630 for A, B, C, DRB1 and DQB1, more than 500 for DQA1, 600 to 610 for DPA1, and over 400 for DPB1. The later analysis used no new phenotypic data to find candidate immune exposures, relying instead on TCR beta sequences and their occurrence across donors. To study patterns of TCR occurrence, a later analysis re-analyzed previously published TCR beta repertoires from more than 550 donors and added high-resolution HLA genotyping. On average, about 200,000 unique TCR beta nucleotide sequences were sequenced per donor among about 400 genotyped donors of the cohort, with roughly 20% of those sequences being non-productive. The genetic ancestry cluster associated with self-reported Caucasian donors included about four fifths of the 398 genotyped donors. All discovery cohort repertoires had been generated using a single sequencing platform. Four to six DR-DQ haplotypes were handled as single units for association and clustering, since linkage in the cohort was strong. In an earlier analysis of about 590 of the donors, high-throughput TCR beta sequencing was used to judge whether each TCR beta V gene segment behaved as functional or pseudogenic. In a later genetic analysis, genome-wide SNP genotypes for about 65% of the 666 donors were used, and that subset was treated as a discovery cohort. Donor age, sex, ethnicity and CMV serostatus were collected together with the repertoire data. A separate validation cohort of roughly 120 different subjects was used in addition to the approximately 700-subject first cohort. The study combined high-throughput TCR immunosequencing, statistical association of individual TCRs with disease status, and machine learning to predict cytomegalovirus infection status. Using immunosequencing, the study profiled T cell repertoires from roughly 650 subjects and related those repertoires to cytomegalovirus serostatus. Roughly 300 gigabases of sequencing data and 70 million to 100 million unique TCR sequences made up an early release that covered around 640 HLA-typed donors. Class I and class II HLA loci were covered by the typing at four-digit resolution.

The cohort was made up of roughly 670 healthy bone marrow donors. At the time of sampling, all cohort members were nominally healthy, though unrecorded immune exposures were likely present. The donor tested CMV seronegative, placing the donor among the 350 to 400 seronegative members of the cohort. Every donor gave a peripheral blood sample, and the peripheral blood mononuclear cells from that sample were used for TCR beta sequencing. The Qiagen DNeasy Blood Extraction Kit was used to extract genomic DNA from the blood cell samples. Beyond this particular receptor, the publication reports: The earlier analysis of about 600 of the donors excluded 15 to 20 rarely observed V segments, including chromosome 9 orphons, because counts were too low. Correlated functional status among segregating V segments might be attributable to linkage disequilibrium, but an unknown experimental factor could not be ruled out. A later analysis found that TCR association rates varied across HLA loci, with DRB1 alleles showing the most associated TCRs and HLA-C alleles the fewest. An earlier analysis of some 590 of the donors showed that most TCR beta V segments appeared in productive rearrangements either about 87% or about 30% of the time, which broadly matched IMGT annotations. In a later genetic analysis, a missense DCLRE1C variant was associated with V-gene and J-gene trimming of TCR beta chains, and the association was replicated in an independent cohort. Across donors, most TCR sequences were observed very rarely, whereas some public TCRs were present in many individuals. Assigning TCR associations to individual alleles was difficult when HLA alleles, especially DR and DQ, strongly co-occurred. Because HLA typing was missing for some donors at each locus, association tests included only the typed subset. Only TCR beta chains were sequenced in this cohort, and the absence of alpha or paired-chain data limited detectable features. In a later analysis, some 18,000 TCR beta sequences were associated with specific HLA alleles at a false discovery rate of 0.05. In vitro tests confirmed that a few of the cytomegalovirus-associated TCR beta chains recognize cytomegalovirus antigens. For the cohort, immune exposure information was limited to CMV serostatus. Several of the top co-occurrence clusters appeared to be linked to parvovirus B19, influenza, CMV and Epstein-Barr virus, according to a later analysis. A further reported finding was that TCR beta sequences accurately predicted the HLA-A and HLA-B alleles for most subjects in the first cohort. A total of around 150 TCR beta chains were listed by the study as associated with cytomegalovirus. In a later genetic analysis, fewer N-insertions in productive TCRs were reported among donors in an Asian-associated ancestry cluster than the roughly 700-donor mean. The classifier was reported to diagnose cytomegalovirus status with high specificity and sensitivity in both the original and validation cohorts. Presence/absence analyses assumed roughly uniform sequencing depth across donors, an assumption that may not hold. In a later analysis, most CMV-associated TCR beta chains were found to appear HLA-restricted, with HLA associations seemingly driven largely by CMV exposure. In a later analysis, HLA-associated TCR beta chains were found to be more clonally expanded and to have lower generation probabilities than equally common non-associated chains. The authors suggested that the approach could potentially be generalized to other disease states and immunological phenotypes. A cluster of highly shared sequence variants was judged likely to represent a technical artifact of the sequencing pipeline.

The sequenced sample consisted of PBMCs. This receptor was obtained from a woman aged 40 to 49 in good health and CMV-seronegative.

The CDR3 region: CASGSYPGRGLGNQPQHF. The nucleotides read TGTGCTAGTGGTTCATACCCCGGCAGGGGGCTTGGCAATCAGCCCCAGCATTTT. The chain couples TRBV12-5 to TRBJ1-5; TRBD1 agrees with 8 junctional bases. From its cysteine to its phenylalanine, the CDR3 spans 18 amino acids. The kept DNA is CDR3 alone, 54 bases in frame from the first base. For CDR1 and CDR2, the germline V gene lists LGHNT and FRNRAP. Trimming removed 4 bases from V and 2 bases from J; the gene matches leave 13 bases unexplained.